This T cell receptor (beta chain) emerged from a study of HIV-infected patients and healthy controls. MiXCR, applied by TCRdb to the 5' RACE reads, yields one record per CDR3 protein. This sample has 60,000 to 75,000 distinct CDR3 sequences; roughly a sixth occur once, and the top ten carry around 5.9%. V was trimmed by 3 bases and J by 0 bases, leaving 12 bases between them. The CDR3 runs to 15 residues. Germline loops: CDR1 DFQATT, CDR2 SNEGSKA (reference sequence). This clonotype originated in a human donor in good health. The sequencing sample was made of CD4+ T cells from blood. The rearrangement links TRBV20-1 to TRBJ2-1; TRBD2 might be the D (6 bases). The CDR3 DNA reads TGCAGTGCTAGGGGACTGCTCAGCTCCTACAATGAGCAGTTCTTC. This encodes CSARGLLSSYNEQFF.